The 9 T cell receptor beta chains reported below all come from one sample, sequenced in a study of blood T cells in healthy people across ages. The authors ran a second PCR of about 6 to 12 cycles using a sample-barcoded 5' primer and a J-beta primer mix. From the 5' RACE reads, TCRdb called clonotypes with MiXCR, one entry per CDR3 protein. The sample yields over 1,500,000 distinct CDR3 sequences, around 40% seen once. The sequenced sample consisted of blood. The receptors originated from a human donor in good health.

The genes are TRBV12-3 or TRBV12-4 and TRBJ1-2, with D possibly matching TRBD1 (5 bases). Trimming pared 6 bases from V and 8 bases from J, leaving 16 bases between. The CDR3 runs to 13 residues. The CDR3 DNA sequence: TGTGCCAGCAGCCTGGGGCATCTGCGGGGCTACACCTTC. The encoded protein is CASSLGHLRGYTF.

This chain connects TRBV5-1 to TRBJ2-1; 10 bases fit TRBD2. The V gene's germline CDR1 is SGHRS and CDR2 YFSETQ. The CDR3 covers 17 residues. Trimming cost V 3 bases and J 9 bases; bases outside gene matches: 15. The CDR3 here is CASSSGPPSGGGREQFF. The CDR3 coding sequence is TGCGCCAGCAGCTCCGGCCCTCCTAGCGGGGGTGGGCGTGAGCAGTTCTTC.

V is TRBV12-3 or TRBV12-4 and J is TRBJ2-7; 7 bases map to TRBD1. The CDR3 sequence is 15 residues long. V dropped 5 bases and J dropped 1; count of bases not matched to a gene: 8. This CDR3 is CASSPTGQPSYEQYF. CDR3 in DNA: TGTGCCAGCAGTCCCACGGGACAGCCATCCTACGAGCAGTACTTC.

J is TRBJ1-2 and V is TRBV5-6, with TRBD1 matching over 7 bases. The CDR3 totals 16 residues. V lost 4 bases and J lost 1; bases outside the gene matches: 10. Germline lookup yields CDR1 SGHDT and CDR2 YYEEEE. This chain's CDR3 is CASSTGTADRNYGYTF. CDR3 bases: TGTGCCAGCAGCACGGGGACAGCGGACCGTAACTATGGCTACACCTTC.

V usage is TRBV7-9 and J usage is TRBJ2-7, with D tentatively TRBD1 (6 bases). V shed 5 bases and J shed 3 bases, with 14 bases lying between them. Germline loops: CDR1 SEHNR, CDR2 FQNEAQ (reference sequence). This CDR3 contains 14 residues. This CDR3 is CASSDSDSYYEQYF. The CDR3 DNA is TGTGCCAGCAGCGACTCGGACAGTTACTACGAGCAGTACTTC.

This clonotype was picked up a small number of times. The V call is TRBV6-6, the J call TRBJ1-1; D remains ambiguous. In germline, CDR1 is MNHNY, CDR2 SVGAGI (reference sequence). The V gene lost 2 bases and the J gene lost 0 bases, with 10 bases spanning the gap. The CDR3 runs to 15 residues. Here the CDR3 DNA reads TGTGCCAGCAGTTACACGGCCTCACTGAACACTGAAGCTTTCTTT. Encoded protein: CASSYTASLNTEAFF.

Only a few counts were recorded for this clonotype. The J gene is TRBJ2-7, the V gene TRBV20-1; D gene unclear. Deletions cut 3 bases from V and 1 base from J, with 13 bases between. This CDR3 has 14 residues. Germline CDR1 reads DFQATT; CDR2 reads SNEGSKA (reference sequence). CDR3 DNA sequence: TGCAGTGCTAGGTACCCCAGAGTATCCTACGAGCAGTACTTC. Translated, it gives CSARYPRVSYEQYF.

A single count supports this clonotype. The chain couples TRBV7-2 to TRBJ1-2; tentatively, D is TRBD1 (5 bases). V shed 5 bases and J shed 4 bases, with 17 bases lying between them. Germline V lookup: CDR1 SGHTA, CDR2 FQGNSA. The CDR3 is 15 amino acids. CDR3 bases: TGTGCCAGCAGCCAACGGAGGGACGGCACCTATGGCTACACCTTC. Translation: CASSQRRDGTYGYTF.

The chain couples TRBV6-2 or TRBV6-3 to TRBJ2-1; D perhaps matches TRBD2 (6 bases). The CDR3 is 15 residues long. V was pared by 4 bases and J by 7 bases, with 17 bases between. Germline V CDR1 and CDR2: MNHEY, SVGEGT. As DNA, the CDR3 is TGTGCCAGCAGTTCGGGACTCCCGGGGAGAAATGAGCAGTTCTTC. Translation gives CASSSGLPGRNEQFF.